This passage covers 15 T cell receptor beta chains from one sample sequenced in a study of T-cell reconstitution after alpha-beta-depleted transplantation in children. TCRbeta library construction was performed incorporating unique molecular identifiers. MiXCR, run by TCRdb on the PCR reads, gives a single entry per CDR3 protein. This sample has around 360,000 distinct CDR3 sequences; 10% to 13% occur once, and the top ten carry 2% to 2.5%. Sequencing used PBMCs from the stem cell graft donor, obtained from the stem cell graft. The receptor source for this set is a human donor who donated a stem cell graft to a child with acute lymphoblastic leukemia.

This clonotype was counted only a few times. This chain connects TRBV28 to TRBJ2-6; D not certain. The germline V gene encodes CDR1 MDHEN and CDR2 SYDVKM. Trimming stripped 5 bases from V and 3 bases from J, with 14 bases between. This CDR3 spans 16 amino acids. This CDR3 is CASSPRPSGGANVLTF. CDR3 DNA sequence: TGTGCCAGCAGTCCGCGTCCGTCCGGTGGGGCCAACGTCCTGACTTTC.

J is TRBJ2-7 and V is TRBV12-3 or TRBV12-4; TRBD1 might be the D (6 bases). V shed 2 bases and J shed 9 bases, with 20 bases lying between them. The CDR3 extends over 15 amino acids. CDR3 sequence reads: CASSLKGQGKGRQYF. Here the CDR3 DNA reads TGTGCCAGCAGTTTAAAGGGGCAGGGGAAGGGTAGGCAGTACTTC.

J is TRBJ1-5 and V is TRBV2; TRBD1 matches at 9 bases. CDR3 size: 14 residues. J was trimmed by 7 bases and V by 9 bases; bases with no gene match: 10. CDR1 is SNHLY, CDR2 FYNNEI, per germline. The DNA of the CDR3 is TGTGCCAGTGAGCCGGGACAGGGTATCCAGCCCCAGCATTTT. Encoded protein: CASEPGQGIQPQHF.

This clonotype was counted a few times. The chain carries TRBV18 and TRBJ1-5; D perhaps matches TRBD1 (6 bases). This CDR3 has 15 residues. The germline V gene has CDR1 KGHSH and CDR2 LQKENI. V shed 6 bases and J shed 1 base, with 13 bases lying between them. In DNA, the CDR3 is TGTGCCAGCTCGTACAGGGAGTTGAGCAATCAGCCCCAGCATTTT. This translates into CASSYRELSNQPQHF.

The chain carries TRBV4-1 and TRBJ2-4, with TRBD1 identical over 10 bases. Germline V gives CDR1 MGHRA, CDR2 YSYEKL. The V gene end was trimmed by 0 bases and the J gene end by 3 bases; junction bases not matched to a gene: 17. CDR3 length: 21 amino acids. The CDR3 region has the DNA TGCGCCAGCAGCCAAGATGGGACCGGATCGACAGGGGGCCTCGTCAAAAACATTCAGTACTTC. This encodes CASSQDGTGSTGGLVKNIQYF.

This clonotype was recorded a few times. This sequence joins TRBV5-4 and TRBJ2-3, with 7 bases identical to TRBD2. The germline V gene encodes CDR1 SGHNT and CDR2 YYREEE (reference sequence). This CDR3 spans 20 amino acids. V trimming: 1 base; J trimming: 4 bases; junction bases outside the gene matches: 21. Written as DNA, the CDR3 is TGTGCCAGCAGCTTGACGTCGGCGGTCCAAGCGGGATCTTCCCCAGATACGCAGTATTTT. Translating it yields CASSLTSAVQAGSSPDTQYF. Drawing the rest from reference TRBV5-4 and TRBJ2-3, the complete variable domain is ETGVTQSPTHLIKTRGQQVTLRCSSQSGHNTVSWYQQALGQGPQFIFQYYREEENGRGNFPPRFSGLQFPNYSSELNVNALELDDSALYLCASSLTSAVQAGSSPDTQYFGPGTRLTVL.

This chain uses TRBV7-6 with TRBJ2-1; possible D gene TRBD1, 5 bases. Trimming cost V 0 bases and J 9 bases, with 9 bases left between them. Germline CDR1 reads SGHVS; CDR2 reads FNYEAQ. The CDR3 loop spans 13 amino acids. Written as DNA, the CDR3 is TGTGCCAGCAGCTTAGCAGGGGAAGCTGAGCAGTTCTTC. It yields the protein CASSLAGEAEQFF.

The chain is built from TRBV28 and TRBJ1-1, with D perhaps matching TRBD1 (5 bases). V was shortened by 6 bases and J by 5 bases, with 13 bases between the two germline ends. CDR3 size: 13 residues. Germline lookup yields CDR1 MDHEN and CDR2 SYDVKM. The DNA of the CDR3 is TGTGCCAGCAGCCCCACAGGTTATACTGAAGCTTTCTTT. Its translation is CASSPTGYTEAFF.

V and J are TRBV25-1 and TRBJ2-3; 9 bases are shared with TRBD2. CDR3 length: 18 amino acids. J was trimmed by 3 bases and V by 1 base; bases with no gene match: 11. Germline lookup yields CDR1 MGHDK and CDR2 SYGVNS. This CDR3 reads CASSELRGSGSGTDTQYF. DNA of the CDR3: TGTGCCAGCAGTGAATTGCGGGGTAGCGGGAGTGGGACAGATACGCAGTATTTT. The variable domain in full, with the rest retrieved from reference TRBV25-1 and TRBJ2-3, is EADIYQTPRYLVIGTGKKITLECSQTMGHDKMYWYQQDPGMELHLIHYSYGVNSTEKGDLSSESTVSRIRTEHFPLTLESARPSHTSQYLCASSELRGSGSGTDTQYFGPGTRLTVL.

The rearrangement links TRBV6-6 to TRBJ1-1, with 7 bases matching TRBD1. This CDR3 contains 11 residues. Germline assignment: CDR1 MNHNY and CDR2 SVGAGI (reference sequence). The V segment lost 7 bases and the J segment 11 bases; nucleotides outside the gene matches: 7. CDR3 protein: CASILTGQAFF. The CDR3, as DNA: TGTGCCAGCATCCTGACAGGGCAGGCTTTCTTT.

This clonotype was seen a handful of times. The rearrangement joins TRBV6-2 or TRBV6-3 to TRBJ2-1; D is unresolved. Germline CDR1 and CDR2: MNHEY and SVGEGT. The V end was cut by 0 bases, the J end by 8 bases, with 5 bases between. This CDR3 comprises 12 residues. CDR3 DNA: TGTGCCAGCAGTTACTCGATCCATGAGCAGTTCTTC. Translation gives CASSYSIHEQFF.

The chain uses TRBV18 and TRBJ2-7; D is uncertain. The V end lost 5 bases, the J end lost 0 bases, and 11 bases lay between the germline ends. Germline values: CDR1 KGHSH, CDR2 LQKENI. CDR3 length: 14 residues. For the CDR3, the DNA is TGTGCCAGCTCAGTCAACAGCGTCTCCTACGAGCAGTACTTC. Its protein is CASSVNSVSYEQYF. The full variable domain, with the rest looked up from reference TRBV18 and TRBJ2-7, is NAGVMQNPRHLVRRRGQEARLRCSPMKGHSHVYWYRQLPEEGLKFMVYLQKENIIDESGMPKERFSAEFPKEGPSILRIQQVVRGDSAAYFCASSVNSVSYEQYFGPGTRLTVT.

The table lists this clonotype with many counts. The gene calls are TRBV27 and TRBJ2-1; D perhaps matches TRBD2 (6 bases). The length of the CDR3 is 14 residues. Trimming shortened V by 5 bases and J by 8 bases, and 16 bases separated the two germline ends. Germline V gene sequence: CDR1 MNHEY, CDR2 SMNVEV (reference sequence). The CDR3 sequence is CASSPGVPSHEQFF. In DNA, the CDR3 is TGTGCCAGCAGTCCGGGAGTTCCGTCCCATGAGCAGTTCTTC.

The J gene is TRBJ1-1, the V gene TRBV19; D ambiguous. Per the germline V gene, CDR1 is LNHDA and CDR2 is SQIVND (reference sequence). The CDR3 loop spans 16 amino acids. The ends were cut back, 5 bases at V and 4 bases at J, with 20 bases in the middle. CDR3 bases: TGTGCCAGTAGTGATCATGGGCCGCGCACGGGCACTGAAGCTTTCTTT. It translates to CASSDHGPRTGTEAFF. Combining the CDR3 with reference TRBV19 and TRBJ1-1 gives the whole variable domain DGGITQSPKYLFRKEGQNVTLSCEQNLNHDAMYWYRQDPGQGLRLIYYSQIVNDFQKGDIAEGYSVSREKKESFPLTVTSAQKNPTAFYLCASSDHGPRTGTEAFFGQGTRLTVV.

The chain uses TRBV11-1 and TRBJ2-7; the match to TRBD2 covers 9 bases. The CDR3 length is 18 residues. Trimming cost V 5 bases and J 0 bases; bases outside gene matches: 14. Germline CDR1 is SGHAT and CDR2 is FQDESV (reference sequence). The CDR3 DNA sequence: TGTGCCAGCAGCCCCCCCGGGACTAGCCGTGGGGCCTCCTACGAGCAGTACTTC. Its translation is CASSPPGTSRGASYEQYF.